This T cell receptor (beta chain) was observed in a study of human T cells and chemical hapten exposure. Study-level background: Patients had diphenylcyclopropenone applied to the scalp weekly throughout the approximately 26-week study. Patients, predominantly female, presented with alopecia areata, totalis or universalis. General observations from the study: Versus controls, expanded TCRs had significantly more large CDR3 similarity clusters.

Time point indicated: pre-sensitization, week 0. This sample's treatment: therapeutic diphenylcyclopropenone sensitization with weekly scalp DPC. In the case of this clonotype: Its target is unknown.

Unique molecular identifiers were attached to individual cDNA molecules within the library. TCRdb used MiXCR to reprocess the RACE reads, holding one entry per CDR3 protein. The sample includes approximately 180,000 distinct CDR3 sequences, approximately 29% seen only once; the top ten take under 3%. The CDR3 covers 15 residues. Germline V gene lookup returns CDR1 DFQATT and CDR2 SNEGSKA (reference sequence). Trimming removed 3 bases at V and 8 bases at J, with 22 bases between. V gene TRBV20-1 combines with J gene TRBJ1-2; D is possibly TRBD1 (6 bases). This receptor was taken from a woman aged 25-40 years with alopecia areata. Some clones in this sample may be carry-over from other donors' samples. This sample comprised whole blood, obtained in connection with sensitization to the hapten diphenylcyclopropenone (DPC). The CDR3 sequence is CSARDSQDGGFGYTF. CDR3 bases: TGCAGTGCTAGGGATTCGCAGGACGGGGGCTTCGGCTACACCTTC.